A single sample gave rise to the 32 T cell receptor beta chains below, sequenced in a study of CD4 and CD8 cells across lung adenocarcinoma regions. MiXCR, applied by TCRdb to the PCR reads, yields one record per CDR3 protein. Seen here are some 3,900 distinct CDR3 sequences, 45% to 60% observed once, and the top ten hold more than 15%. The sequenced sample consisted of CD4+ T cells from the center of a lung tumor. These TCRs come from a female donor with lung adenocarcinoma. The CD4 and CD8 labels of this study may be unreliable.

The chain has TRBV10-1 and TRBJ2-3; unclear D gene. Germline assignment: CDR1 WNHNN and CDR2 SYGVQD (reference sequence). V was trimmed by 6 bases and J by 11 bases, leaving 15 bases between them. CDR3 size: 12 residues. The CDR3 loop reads CASRGGKDMQYF. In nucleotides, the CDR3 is TGCGCCAGCAGGGGTGGCAAAGACATGCAGTATTTT.

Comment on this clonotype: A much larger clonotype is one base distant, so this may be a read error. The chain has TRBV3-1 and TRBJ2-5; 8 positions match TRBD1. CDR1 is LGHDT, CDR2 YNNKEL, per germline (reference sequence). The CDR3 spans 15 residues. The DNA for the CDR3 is TGTGTCAGCGGAACTTGGACAGGGAGGTTTGAGACCCAGTACTTC. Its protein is CVSGTWTGRFETQYF.

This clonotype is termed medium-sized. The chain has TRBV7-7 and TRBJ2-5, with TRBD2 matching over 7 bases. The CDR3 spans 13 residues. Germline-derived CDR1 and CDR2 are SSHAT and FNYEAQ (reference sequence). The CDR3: CASRGGGGETQYF. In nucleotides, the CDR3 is TGTGCTAGCCGAGGCGGGGGTGGGGAGACCCAGTACTTC.

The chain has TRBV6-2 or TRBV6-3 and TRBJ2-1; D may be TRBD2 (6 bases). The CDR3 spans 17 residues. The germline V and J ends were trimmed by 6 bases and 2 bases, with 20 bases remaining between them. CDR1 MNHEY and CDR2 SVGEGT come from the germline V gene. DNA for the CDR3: TGTGCCAGCAGACCGTTAGCGGTAGCGCGCCCCTACAATGAGCAGTTCTTC. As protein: CASRPLAVARPYNEQFF.

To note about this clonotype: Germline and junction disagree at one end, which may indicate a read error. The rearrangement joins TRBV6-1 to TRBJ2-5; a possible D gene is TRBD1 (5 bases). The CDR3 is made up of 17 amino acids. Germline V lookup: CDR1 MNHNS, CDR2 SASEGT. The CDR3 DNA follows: TGTGCCAGCAGTGAAGCGCTTAAAACGGGTGTTTCCGGACACATGTTCTTC. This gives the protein CASSEALKTGVSGHMFF.

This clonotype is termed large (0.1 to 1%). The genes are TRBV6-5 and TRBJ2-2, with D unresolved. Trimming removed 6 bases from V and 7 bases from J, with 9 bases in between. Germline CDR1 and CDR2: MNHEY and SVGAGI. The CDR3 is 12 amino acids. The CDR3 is CASRPMSGELFF. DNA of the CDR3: TGTGCCAGCAGACCCATGAGCGGGGAGCTGTTTTTT.

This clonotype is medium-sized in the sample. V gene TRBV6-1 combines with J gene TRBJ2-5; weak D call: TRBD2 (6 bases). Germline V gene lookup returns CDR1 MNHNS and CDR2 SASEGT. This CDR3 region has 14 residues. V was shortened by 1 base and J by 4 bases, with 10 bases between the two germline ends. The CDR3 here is CASSEEAGRETQYF. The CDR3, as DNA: TGTGCCAGCAGTGAAGAGGCCGGGAGAGAGACCCAGTACTTC.

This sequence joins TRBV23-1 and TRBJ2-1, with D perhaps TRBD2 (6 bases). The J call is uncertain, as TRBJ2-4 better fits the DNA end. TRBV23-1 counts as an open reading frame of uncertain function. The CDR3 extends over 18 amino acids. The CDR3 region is CASTPKSPLEGAKNIQYF. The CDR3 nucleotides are TGCGCCAGCACCCCTAAGTCTCCTTTGGAGGGAGCCAAAAACATTCAGTACTTC.

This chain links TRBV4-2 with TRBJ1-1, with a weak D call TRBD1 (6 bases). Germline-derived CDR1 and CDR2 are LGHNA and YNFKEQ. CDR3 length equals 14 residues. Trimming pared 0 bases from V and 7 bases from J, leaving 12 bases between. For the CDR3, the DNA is TGTGCCAGCAGCCAAGATCGGGGGGCGCTTGAAGCTTTCTTT. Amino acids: CASSQDRGALEAFF.

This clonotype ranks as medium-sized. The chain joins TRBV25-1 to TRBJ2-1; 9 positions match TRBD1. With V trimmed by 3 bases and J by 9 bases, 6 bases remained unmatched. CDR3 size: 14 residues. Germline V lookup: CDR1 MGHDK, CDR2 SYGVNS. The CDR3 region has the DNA TGTGCCAGCAGTGACATACAGGGGGCCATTGAGCAGTTCTTC. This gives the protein CASSDIQGAIEQFF.

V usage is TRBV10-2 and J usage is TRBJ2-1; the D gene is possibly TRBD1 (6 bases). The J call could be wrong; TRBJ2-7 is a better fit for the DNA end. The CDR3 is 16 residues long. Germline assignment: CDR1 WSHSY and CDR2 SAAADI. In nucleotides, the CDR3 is TGCGCCAGCAGTGGGGGACACCCGAGATCCTACAATGAGCAGTACTTC. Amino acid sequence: CASSGGHPRSYNEQYF.

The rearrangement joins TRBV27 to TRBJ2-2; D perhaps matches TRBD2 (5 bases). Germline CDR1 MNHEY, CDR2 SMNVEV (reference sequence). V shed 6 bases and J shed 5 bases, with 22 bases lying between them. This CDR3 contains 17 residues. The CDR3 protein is CASSLLGLYVGTGELFF. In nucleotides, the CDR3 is TGTGCCAGCAGCCTCCTTGGACTCTACGTGGGGACCGGGGAGCTGTTTTTT.

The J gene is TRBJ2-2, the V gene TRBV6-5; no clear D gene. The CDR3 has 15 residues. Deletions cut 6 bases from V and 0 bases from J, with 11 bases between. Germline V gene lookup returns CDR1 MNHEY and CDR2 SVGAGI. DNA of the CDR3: TGTGCCAGCAGCCCCTATGGAACGAACACCGGGGAGCTGTTTTTT. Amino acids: CASSPYGTNTGELFF.

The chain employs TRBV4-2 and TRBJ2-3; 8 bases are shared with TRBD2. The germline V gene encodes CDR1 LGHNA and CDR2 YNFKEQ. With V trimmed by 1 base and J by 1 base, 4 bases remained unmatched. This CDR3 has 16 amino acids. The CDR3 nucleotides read TGTGCCAGCAGCCAAGGTCGAGCGGGGGGCACAGATACGCAGTATTTT. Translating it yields CASSQGRAGGTDTQYF.

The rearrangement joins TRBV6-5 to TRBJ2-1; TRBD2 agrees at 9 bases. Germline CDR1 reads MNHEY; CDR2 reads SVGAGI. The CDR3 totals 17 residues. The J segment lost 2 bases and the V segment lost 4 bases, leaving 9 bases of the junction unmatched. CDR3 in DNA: TGTGCCAGCAGTTTTAGGGCTAGCGGGAAACCCTACAATGAGCAGTTCTTC. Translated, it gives CASSFRASGKPYNEQFF.

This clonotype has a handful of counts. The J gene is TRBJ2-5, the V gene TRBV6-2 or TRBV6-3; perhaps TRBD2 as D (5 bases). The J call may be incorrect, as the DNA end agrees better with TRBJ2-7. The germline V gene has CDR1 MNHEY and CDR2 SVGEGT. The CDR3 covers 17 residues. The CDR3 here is CASSSVGERLSSYEQYF. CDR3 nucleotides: TGTGCCAGCAGTTCCGTCGGGGAGCGGCTTAGCAGTTACGAGCAGTACTTC.

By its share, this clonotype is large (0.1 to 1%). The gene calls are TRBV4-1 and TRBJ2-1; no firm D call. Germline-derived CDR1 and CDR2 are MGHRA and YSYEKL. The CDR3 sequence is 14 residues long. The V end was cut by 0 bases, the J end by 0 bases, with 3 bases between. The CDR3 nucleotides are TGCGCCAGCAGCCAAGAAAGCTCCTACAATGAGCAGTTCTTC. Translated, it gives CASSQESSYNEQFF.

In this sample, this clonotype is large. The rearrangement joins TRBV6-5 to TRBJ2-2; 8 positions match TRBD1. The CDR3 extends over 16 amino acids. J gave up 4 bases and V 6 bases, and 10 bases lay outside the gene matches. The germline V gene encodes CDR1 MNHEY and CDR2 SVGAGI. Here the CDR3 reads CASRSRGQGGTGELFF. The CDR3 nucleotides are TGTGCCAGCAGGTCCAGAGGACAGGGCGGCACCGGGGAGCTGTTTTTT.

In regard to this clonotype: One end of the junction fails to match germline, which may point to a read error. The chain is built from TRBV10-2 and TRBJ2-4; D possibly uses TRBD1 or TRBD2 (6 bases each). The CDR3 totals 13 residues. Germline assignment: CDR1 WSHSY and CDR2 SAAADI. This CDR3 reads CATGPGAKNTQYF. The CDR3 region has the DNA TGCGCCACGGGGCCGGGGGCCAAAAACACGCAGTATTTC.

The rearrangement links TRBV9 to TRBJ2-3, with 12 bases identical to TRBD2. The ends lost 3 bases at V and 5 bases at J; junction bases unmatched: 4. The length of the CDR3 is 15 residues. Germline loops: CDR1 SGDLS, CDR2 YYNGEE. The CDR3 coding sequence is TGTGCCAGCAGCGCTAGCGGGAGGGCCGTAGATACGCAGTATTTT. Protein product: CASSASGRAVDTQYF.

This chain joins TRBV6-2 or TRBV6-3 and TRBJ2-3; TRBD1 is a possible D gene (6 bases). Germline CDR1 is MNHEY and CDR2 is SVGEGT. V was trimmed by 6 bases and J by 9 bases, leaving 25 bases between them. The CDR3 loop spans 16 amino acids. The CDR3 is CASRDRQAVSTGTQYF. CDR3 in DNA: TGTGCCAGCAGGGACCGACAGGCTGTGAGCACAGGGACGCAGTATTTT.

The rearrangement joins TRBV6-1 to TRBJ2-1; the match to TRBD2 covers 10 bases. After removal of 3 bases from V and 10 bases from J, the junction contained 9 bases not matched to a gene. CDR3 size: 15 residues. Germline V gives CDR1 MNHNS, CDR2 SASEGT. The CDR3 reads CASSEGLAILPEQFF. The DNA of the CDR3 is TGTGCCAGCAGTGAGGGACTAGCGATTCTTCCGGAGCAGTTCTTC.

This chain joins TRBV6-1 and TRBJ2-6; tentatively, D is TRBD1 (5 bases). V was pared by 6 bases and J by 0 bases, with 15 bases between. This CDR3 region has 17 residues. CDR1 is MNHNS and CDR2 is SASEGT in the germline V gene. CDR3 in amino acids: CASSSPSQDSGANVLTF. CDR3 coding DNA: TGTGCCAGCAGCAGTCCCTCACAGGACTCTGGGGCCAACGTCCTGACTTTC.

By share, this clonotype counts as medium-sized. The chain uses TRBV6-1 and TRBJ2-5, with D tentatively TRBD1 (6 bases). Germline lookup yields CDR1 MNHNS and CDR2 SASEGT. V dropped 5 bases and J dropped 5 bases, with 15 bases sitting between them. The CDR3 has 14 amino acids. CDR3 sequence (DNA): TGTGCCAGCAGTCCTCTCAGGGGACGGGAGACCCAGTACTTC. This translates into CASSPLRGRETQYF.

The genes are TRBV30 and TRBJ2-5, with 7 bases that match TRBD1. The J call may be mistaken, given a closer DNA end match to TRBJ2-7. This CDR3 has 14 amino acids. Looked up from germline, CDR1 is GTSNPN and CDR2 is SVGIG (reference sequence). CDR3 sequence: CAWSNRGNVYEQYF. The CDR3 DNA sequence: TGTGCCTGGAGTAACAGGGGAAATGTCTACGAGCAGTACTTC.

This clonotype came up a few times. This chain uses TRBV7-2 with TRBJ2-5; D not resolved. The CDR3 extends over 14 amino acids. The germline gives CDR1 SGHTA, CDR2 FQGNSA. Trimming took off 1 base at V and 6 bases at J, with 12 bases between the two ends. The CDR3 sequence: CASSLEGFVKTQYF. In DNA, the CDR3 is TGTGCCAGCAGCTTAGAGGGATTCGTAAAGACCCAGTACTTC. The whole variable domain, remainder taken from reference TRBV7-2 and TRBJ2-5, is GAGVSQSPSNKVTEKGKDVELRCDPISGHTALYWYRQSLGQGLEFLIYFQGNSAPDKSGLPSDRFSAERTGGSVSTLTIQRTQQEDSAVYLCASSLEGFVKTQYFGPGTRLLVL.

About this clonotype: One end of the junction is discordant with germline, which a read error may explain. CDR3 sequence reads: CATRAGATTDEQFF. The CDR3 DNA sequence: TGTGCCACTAGAGCGGGAGCTACAACCGATGAGCAGTTTTTC. The chain carries TRBV7-2 and TRBJ2-1; TRBD2 aligns across 8 bases. This CDR3 spans 14 amino acids. CDR1 is SGHTA and CDR2 is FQGNSA in the germline V gene.

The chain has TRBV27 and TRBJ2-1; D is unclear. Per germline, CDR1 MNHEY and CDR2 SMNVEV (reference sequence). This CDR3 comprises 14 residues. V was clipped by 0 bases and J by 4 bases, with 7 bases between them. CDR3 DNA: TGTGCCAGCAGTTTATCAGGACGGTACAATGAGCAGTTCTTC. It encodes CASSLSGRYNEQFF.

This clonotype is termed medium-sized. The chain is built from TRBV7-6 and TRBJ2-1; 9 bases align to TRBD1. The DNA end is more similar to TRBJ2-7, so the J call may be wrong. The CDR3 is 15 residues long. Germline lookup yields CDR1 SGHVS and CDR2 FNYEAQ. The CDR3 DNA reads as TGTGCCAGCAGCCCTGGGACAGGGAACCCCCACGAGCAGTACTTC. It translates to CASSPGTGNPHEQYF.

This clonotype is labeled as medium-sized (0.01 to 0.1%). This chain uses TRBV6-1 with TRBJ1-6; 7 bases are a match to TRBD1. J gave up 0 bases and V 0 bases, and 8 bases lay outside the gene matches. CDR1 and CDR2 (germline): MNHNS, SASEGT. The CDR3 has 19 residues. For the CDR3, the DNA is TGTGCCAGCAGTGAAGCACGAGGGGGCCGGAGCTCCTATAATTCACCCCTCCACTTT. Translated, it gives CASSEARGGRSSYNSPLHF.

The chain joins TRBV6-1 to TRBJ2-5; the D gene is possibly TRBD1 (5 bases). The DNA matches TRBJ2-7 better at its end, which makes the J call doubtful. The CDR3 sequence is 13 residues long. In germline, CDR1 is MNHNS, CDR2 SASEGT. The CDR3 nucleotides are TGTGCCAGCAGTCCGACGACAGATTACGAGCAGTACTTC. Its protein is CASSPTTDYEQYF.

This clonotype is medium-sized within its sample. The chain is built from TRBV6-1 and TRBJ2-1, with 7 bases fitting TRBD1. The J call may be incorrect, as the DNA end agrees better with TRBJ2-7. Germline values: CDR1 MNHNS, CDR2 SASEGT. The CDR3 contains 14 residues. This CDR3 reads CASSPGTVSYEQYF. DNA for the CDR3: TGTGCCAGCAGTCCAGGGACAGTCTCCTACGAGCAGTACTTC.